The 4 T cell receptor beta chains below all came from one sample that was sequenced in a study of cytomegalovirus exposure and HLA in healthy donors. Primers for the PCR totalled 60 Vbeta and 13 Jbeta. Clones were read by immunoSEQ multiplex PCR, and TCRdb kept only the in-frame ones, dropping some. Altogether 120,000 to 150,000 clones are present, 73% being singletons, with the ten largest covering 13% to 15%. Sequenced input: PBMCs. These receptors originate from a human donor in good health.

The J gene is TRBJ1-5, the V gene TRBV6-5, with TRBD1 identical over 7 bases. The trim removed 7 bases at V and 2 bases at J, leaving 2 bases unmatched. Germline CDR1 MNHEY, CDR2 SVGAGI. This CDR3 has 13 amino acids. Here the CDR3 DNA reads TGTGCCAGCAAGGGGGCTGGCAATCAGCCCCAGCATTTT. Protein: CASKGAGNQPQHF.

This clone was counted a few times. The chain combines TRBV5-1 with TRBJ1-2, with 11 bases fitting TRBD1. CDR3 length equals 15 residues. V lost 4 bases, J lost 4 bases, and 6 bases stayed unmatched. Germline CDR1 SGHRS, CDR2 YFSETQ. CDR3 sequence (DNA): TGCGCCAGCAGCCCTGGACAGGGGGCCTCCTATGGCTACACCTTC. Residues: CASSPGQGASYGYTF.

The gene calls are TRBV28 and TRBJ1-2; maybe TRBD1 (6 bases). CDR3 length: 13 residues. Looked up from germline, CDR1 is MDHEN and CDR2 is SYDVKM. V shed 10 bases and J shed 4 bases, with 16 bases lying between them. This CDR3 reads CATSAGVGYGYTF. The DNA for the CDR3 is TGTGCCACCTCGGCAGGGGTAGGCTATGGCTACACCTTC.

The chain links TRBV15 to TRBJ2-7, with D uncertain. The CDR3 consists of 13 residues. Trimming shortened V by 1 base and J by 3 bases, and 7 bases separated the two germline ends. Germline V gives CDR1 LNHNV, CDR2 YYDKDF (reference sequence). In DNA, the CDR3 is TGTGCCACCAGCAGAGTGGGCAGCTACGAGCAGTACTTC. Translated, it gives CATSRVGSYEQYF.